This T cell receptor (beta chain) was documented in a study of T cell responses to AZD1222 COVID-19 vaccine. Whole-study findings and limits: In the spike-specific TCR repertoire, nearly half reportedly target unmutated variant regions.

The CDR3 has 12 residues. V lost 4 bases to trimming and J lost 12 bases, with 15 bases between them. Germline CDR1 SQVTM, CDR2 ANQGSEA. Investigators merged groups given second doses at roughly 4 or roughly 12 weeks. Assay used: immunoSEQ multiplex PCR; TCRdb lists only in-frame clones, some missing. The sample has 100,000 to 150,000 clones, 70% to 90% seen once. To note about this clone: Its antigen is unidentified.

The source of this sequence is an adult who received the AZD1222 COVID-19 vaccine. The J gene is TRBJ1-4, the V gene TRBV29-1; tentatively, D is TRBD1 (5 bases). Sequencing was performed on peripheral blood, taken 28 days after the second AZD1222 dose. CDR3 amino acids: CSVVNRIGELFF. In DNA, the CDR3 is TGCAGCGTTGTAAACAGGATAGGAGAACTGTTTTTT.